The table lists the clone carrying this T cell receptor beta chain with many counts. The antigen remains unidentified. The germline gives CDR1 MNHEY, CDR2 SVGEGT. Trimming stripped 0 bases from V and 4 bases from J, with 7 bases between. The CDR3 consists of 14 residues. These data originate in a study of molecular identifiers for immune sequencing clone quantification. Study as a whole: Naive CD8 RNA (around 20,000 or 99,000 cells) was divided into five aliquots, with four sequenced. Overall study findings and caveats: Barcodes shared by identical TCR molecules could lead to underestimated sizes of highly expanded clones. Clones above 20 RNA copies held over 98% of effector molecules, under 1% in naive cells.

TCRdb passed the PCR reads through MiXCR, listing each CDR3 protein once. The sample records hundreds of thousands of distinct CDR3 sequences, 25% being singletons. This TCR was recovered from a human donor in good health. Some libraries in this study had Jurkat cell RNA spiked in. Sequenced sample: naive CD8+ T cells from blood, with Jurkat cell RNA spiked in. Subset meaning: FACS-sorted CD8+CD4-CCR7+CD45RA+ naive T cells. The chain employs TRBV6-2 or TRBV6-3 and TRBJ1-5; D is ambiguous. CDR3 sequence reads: CASSYSWGNQPQHF. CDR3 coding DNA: TGTGCCAGCAGTTACTCCTGGGGAAATCAGCCCCAGCATTTT.